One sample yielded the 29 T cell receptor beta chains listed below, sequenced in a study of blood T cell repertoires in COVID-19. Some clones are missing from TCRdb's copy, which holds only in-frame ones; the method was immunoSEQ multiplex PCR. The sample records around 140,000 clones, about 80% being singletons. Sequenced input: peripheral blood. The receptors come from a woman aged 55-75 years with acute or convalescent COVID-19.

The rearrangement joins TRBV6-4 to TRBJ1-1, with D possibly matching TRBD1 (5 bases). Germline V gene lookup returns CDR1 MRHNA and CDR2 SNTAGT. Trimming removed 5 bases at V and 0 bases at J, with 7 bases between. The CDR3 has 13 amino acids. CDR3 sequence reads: CASSPGLNTEAFF. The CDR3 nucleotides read TGTGCCAGCAGTCCAGGGCTGAACACTGAAGCTTTCTTT.

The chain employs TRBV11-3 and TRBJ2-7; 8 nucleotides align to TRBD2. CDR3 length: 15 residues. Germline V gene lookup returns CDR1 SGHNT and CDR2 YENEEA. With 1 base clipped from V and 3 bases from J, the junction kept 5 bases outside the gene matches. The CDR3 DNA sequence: TGTGCCAGCAGCTTAGGACTAGCGCAGAGCTACGAGCAGTACTTC. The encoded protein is CASSLGLAQSYEQYF.

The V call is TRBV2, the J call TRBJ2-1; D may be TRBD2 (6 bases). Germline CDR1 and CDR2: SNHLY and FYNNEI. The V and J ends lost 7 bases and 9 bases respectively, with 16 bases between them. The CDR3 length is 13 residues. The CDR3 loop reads CASTNQGGTEQFF. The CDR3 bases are TGTGCCAGCACAAACCAAGGAGGGACTGAGCAGTTCTTC.

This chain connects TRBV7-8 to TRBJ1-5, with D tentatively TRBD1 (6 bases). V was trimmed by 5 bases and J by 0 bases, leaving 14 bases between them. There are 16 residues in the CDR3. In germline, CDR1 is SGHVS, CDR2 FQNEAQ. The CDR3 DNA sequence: TGTGCCAGCAGCCCCCGGCGGACAGTTAGCAATCAGCCCCAGCATTTT. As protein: CASSPRRTVSNQPQHF.

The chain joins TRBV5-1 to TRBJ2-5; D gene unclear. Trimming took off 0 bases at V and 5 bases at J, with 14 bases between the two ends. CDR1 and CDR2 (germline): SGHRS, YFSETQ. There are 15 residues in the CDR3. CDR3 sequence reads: CASSLDSTRTETQYF. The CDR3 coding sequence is TGCGCCAGCAGCTTGGACAGTACGCGCACGGAGACCCAGTACTTC.

This CDR3 is CATSSAYFRQVRGTQYF. DNA of the CDR3: TGTGCCACCAGCAGCGCCTACTTTAGGCAGGTCAGGGGTACCCAGTACTTC. This chain connects TRBV15 to TRBJ2-5; D might be TRBD1 (6 bases). This CDR3 comprises 17 residues. CDR1 and CDR2 (germline): LNHNV, YYDKDF (reference sequence). The V and J ends lost 3 bases and 8 bases respectively, with 25 bases between them.

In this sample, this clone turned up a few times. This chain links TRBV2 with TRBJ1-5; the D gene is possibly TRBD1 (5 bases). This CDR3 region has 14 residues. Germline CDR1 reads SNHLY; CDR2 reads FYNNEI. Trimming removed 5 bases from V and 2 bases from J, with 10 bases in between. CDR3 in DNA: TGTGCCAGCAGTTTAGGAGGGGGCAATCAGCCCCAGCATTTT. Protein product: CASSLGGGNQPQHF.

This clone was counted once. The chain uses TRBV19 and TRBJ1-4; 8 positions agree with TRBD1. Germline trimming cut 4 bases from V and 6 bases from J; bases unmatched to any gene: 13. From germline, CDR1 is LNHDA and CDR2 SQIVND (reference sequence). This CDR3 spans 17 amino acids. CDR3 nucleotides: TGTGCCAGTAGTAAGACAGGGGTTCGGTCGTACGATGAAAAACTGTTTTTT. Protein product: CASSKTGVRSYDEKLFF.

The CDR3, as DNA: TGTGCCAGTAGTCCCGGACTAGGCCTTTACAATGAGCAGTTCTTC. Translated: CASSPGLGLYNEQFF. The chain has TRBV19 and TRBJ2-1; TRBD2 matches at 7 bases. J lost 4 bases, V lost 5 bases, and 8 bases had no gene match. Looked up from germline, CDR1 is LNHDA and CDR2 is SQIVND (reference sequence). CDR3 length equals 15 residues. The full variable domain, completed using reference TRBV19 and TRBJ2-1, is DGGITQSPKYLFRKEGQNVTLSCEQNLNHDAMYWYRQDPGQGLRLIYYSQIVNDFQKGDIAEGYSVSREKKESFPLTVTSAQKNPTAFYLCASSPGLGLYNEQFFGPGTRLTVL.

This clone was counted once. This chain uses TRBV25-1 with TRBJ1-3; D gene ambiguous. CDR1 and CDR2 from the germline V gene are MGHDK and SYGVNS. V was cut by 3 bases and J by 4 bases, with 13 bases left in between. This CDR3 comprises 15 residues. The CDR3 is CASSDLFIPGNTIYF. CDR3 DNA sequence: TGTGCCAGCAGTGATCTCTTTATTCCCGGAAACACCATATATTTT.

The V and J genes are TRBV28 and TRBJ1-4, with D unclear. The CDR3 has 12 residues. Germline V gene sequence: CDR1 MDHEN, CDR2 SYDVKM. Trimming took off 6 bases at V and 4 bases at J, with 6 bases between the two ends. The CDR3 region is CASSRVNEKLFF. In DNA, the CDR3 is TGTGCCAGCAGCCGGGTTAATGAAAAACTGTTTTTT.

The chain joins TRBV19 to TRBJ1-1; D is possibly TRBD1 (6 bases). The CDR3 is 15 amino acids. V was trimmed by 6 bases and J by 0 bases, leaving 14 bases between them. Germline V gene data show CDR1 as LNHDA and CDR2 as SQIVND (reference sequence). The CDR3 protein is CASRPDRNVNTEAFF. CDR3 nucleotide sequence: TGTGCCAGTAGACCGGACAGAAACGTGAACACTGAAGCTTTCTTT.

CDR3 coding DNA: TGTGCCAGCAGTCCGGTCACCGGAGGGGTAGCTTTCTTT. The encoded protein is CASSPVTGGVAFF. The chain combines TRBV25-1 with TRBJ1-1; D is perhaps TRBD1 (5 bases). Trimming took off 5 bases at V and 10 bases at J, with 17 bases between the two ends. The CDR3 covers 13 residues. Germline-derived CDR1 and CDR2 are MGHDK and SYGVNS.

CDR3 in amino acids: CASSPRTGGSGGYTF. The CDR3 DNA sequence: TGCGCCAGCAGTCCAAGGACAGGGGGATCGGGTGGCTACACCTTC. The rearrangement joins TRBV10-2 to TRBJ1-2; TRBD1 aligns across 10 bases. With V trimmed by 5 bases and J by 7 bases, 10 bases remained unmatched. The CDR3 is 15 residues long. Germline V lookup: CDR1 WSHSY, CDR2 SAAADI.

CDR3 in DNA: TGTGCCAGGGGGACAGGGATATCTTTGGGCAATCAGCCCCAGCATTTT. Protein sequence: CARGTGISLGNQPQHF. This chain links TRBV5-4 with TRBJ1-5; 9 nucleotides line up with TRBD1. The CDR3 spans 16 residues. The germline V gene has CDR1 SGHNT and CDR2 YYREEE (reference sequence). J lost 2 bases, V lost 8 bases, and 11 bases had no gene match.

DNA of the CDR3: TGTGCCAGCAGTTACTCGACCCCGGGGGGTCTTCGCTACGAGCAGTACTTC. It specifies CASSYSTPGGLRYEQYF. This rearrangement joins TRBV6-2 or TRBV6-3 to TRBJ2-7; 7 nucleotides align to TRBD2. This CDR3 comprises 17 residues. The germline gives CDR1 MNHEY, CDR2 SVGEGT. V trimming: 0 bases; J trimming: 3 bases; junction bases outside the gene matches: 11.

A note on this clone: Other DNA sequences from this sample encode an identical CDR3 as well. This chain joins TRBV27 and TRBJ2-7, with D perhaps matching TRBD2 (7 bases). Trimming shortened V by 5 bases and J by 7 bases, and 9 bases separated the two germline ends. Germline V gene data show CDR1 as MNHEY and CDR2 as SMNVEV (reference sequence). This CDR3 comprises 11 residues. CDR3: CASSRGGEQYF. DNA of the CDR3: TGTGCCAGCAGTAGGGGGGGAGAGCAGTACTTC.

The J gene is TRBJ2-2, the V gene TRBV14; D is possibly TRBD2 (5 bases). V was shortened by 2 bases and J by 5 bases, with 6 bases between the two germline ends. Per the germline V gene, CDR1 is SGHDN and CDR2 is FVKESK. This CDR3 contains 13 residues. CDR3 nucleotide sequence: TGTGCCAGCAGCCAACTAGCTACCGGGGAGCTGTTTTTT. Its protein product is CASSQLATGELFF. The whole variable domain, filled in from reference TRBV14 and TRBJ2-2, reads EAGVTQFPSHSVIEKGQTVTLRCDPISGHDNLYWYRRVMGKEIKFLLHFVKESKQDESGMPNNRFLAERTGGTYSTLKVQPAELEDSGVYFCASSQLATGELFFGEGSRLTVL.

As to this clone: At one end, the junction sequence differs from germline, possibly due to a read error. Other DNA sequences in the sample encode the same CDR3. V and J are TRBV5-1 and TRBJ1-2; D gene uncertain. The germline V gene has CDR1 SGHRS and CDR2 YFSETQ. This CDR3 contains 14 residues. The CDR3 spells CASSSGSGDYGYTF. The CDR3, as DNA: TGCGCTAGCAGCTCGGGAAGTGGGGACTATGGCTACACCTTC.

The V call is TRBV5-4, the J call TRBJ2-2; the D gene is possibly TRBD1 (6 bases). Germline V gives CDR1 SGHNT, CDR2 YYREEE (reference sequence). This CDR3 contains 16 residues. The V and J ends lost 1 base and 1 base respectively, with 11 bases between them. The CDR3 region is CASSLFKQGNTGELFF. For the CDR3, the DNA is TGTGCCAGCAGCTTGTTCAAACAGGGGAACACCGGGGAGCTGTTTTTT.

CDR3 protein: CASSQGPLAGSGYTF. The CDR3, as DNA: TGCGCCAGCAGCCAAGGCCCCCTGGCGGGCAGCGGCTACACCTTC. The rearrangement joins TRBV4-1 to TRBJ1-2; D unresolved. In germline, CDR1 is MGHRA, CDR2 YSYEKL. The length of the CDR3 is 15 residues. V was trimmed by 1 base and J by 8 bases, leaving 17 bases between them.

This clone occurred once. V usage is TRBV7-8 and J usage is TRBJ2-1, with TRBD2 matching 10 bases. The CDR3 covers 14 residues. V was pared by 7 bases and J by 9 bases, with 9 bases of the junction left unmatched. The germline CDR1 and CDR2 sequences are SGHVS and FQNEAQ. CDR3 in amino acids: CASIYLAGVGEQFF. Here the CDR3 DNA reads TGTGCCAGCATATACCTAGCGGGAGTAGGTGAGCAGTTCTTC.

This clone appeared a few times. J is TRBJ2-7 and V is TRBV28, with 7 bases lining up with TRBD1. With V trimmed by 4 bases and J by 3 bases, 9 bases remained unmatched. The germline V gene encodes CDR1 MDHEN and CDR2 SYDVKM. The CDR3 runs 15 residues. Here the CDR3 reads CASSSLDRVVYEQYF. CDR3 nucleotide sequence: TGTGCCAGCAGTTCCCTCGACAGGGTTGTCTACGAGCAGTACTTC. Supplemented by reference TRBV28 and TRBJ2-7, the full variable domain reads DVKVTQSSRYLVKRTGEKVFLECVQDMDHENMFWYRQDPGLGLRLIYFSYDVKMKEKGDIPEGYSVSREKKERFSLILESASTNQTSMYLCASSSLDRVVYEQYFGPGTRLTVT.

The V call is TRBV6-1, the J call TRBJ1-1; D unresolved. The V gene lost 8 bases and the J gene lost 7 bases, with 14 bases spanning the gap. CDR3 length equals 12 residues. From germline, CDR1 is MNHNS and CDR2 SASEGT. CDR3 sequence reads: CASASLGVEAFF. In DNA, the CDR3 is TGTGCCAGCGCCTCCCTAGGAGTTGAAGCTTTCTTT.

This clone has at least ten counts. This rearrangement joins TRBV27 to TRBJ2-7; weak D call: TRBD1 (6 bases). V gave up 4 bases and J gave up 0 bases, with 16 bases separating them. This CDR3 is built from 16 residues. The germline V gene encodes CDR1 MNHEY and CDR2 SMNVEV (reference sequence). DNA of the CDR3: TGTGCCAGCAGTTCCTCACTCAGGGGATCCTCCTACGAGCAGTACTTC. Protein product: CASSSSLRGSSYEQYF.

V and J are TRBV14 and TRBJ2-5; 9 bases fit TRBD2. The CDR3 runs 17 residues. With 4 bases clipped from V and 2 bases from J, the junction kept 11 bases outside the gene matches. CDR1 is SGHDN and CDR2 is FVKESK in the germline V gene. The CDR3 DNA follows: TGTGCCAGCAGCCTCATGGGGCAAGCGGGAGGACAAGAGACCCAGTACTTC. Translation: CASSLMGQAGGQETQYF.

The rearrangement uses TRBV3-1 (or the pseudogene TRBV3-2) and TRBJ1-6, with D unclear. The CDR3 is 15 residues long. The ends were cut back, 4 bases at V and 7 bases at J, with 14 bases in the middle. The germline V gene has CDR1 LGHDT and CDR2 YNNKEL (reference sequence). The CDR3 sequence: CASSPIEGWNSPLHF. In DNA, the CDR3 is TGTGCCAGCAGCCCGATTGAGGGATGGAATTCACCCCTCCACTTT.

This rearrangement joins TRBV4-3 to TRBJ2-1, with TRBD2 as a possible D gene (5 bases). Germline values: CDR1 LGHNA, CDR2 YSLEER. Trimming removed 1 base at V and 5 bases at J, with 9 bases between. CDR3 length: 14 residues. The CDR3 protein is CASSQVERDNEQFF. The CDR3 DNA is TGCGCCAGCAGCCAAGTGGAGAGGGACAATGAGCAGTTCTTC.

The CDR3 bases are TGTGCCAGCAGCCTACAGGGGAACACCGGGGAGCTGTTTTTT. It yields the protein CASSLQGNTGELFF. The gene calls are TRBV7-8 and TRBJ2-2; tentative D call: TRBD1 (6 bases). The CDR3 spans 14 residues. Trimming took 5 bases from V and 1 from J, leaving 8 bases between them. Germline-derived CDR1 and CDR2 are SGHVS and FQNEAQ.